This passage covers 16 T cell receptor beta chains from one sample sequenced in a study of spatial heterogeneity in lung cancer. Time point specified: sample taken at primary tumor resection. MiXCR, applied by TCRdb to the 5' RACE reads, yields one record per CDR3 protein. Among roughly 48,000 distinct CDR3 sequences, around 5.2% were seen once, and the ten largest hold 11%. Specimen: PBMCs, collected at surgery. The receptors stem from a male donor with early-stage non-small cell lung cancer.

This clonotype was detected many times. CDR3: CASSLGLAGYTGELFF. CDR3 nucleotides: TGTGCCAGCAGCTTAGGACTAGCGGGGTACACCGGGGAGCTGTTTTTT. The chain carries TRBV7-6 and TRBJ2-2; 11 bases map to TRBD2. V gave up 1 base and J gave up 3 bases; unmatched junction bases: 1. This CDR3 is 16 amino acids long. CDR1 and CDR2 from the germline V gene are SGHVS and FNYEAQ.

This clonotype has a count of ten or more. The CDR3 DNA is TGTGCCAGCAGCCCAACTAGCGGGAGGGCCGGAACCGGGGAGCTGTTTTTT. It encodes CASSPTSGRAGTGELFF. The rearrangement links TRBV5-4 to TRBJ2-2; 13 nucleotides line up with TRBD2. The V gene end was trimmed by 4 bases and the J gene end by 5 bases; junction bases not matched to a gene: 8. Per germline, CDR1 SGHNT and CDR2 YYREEE (reference sequence). The CDR3 consists of 17 residues.

This clonotype was recorded many times. This chain joins TRBV28 and TRBJ2-7; D is perhaps TRBD1 (5 bases). V was clipped by 2 bases and J by 3 bases, with 14 bases between them. CDR1 is MDHEN, CDR2 SYDVKM, per germline. CDR3 length: 15 amino acids. CDR3 bases: TGTGCCAGCAGTTTAAGGGCAGGGCTAGGCTACGAGCAGTACTTC. Translation gives CASSLRAGLGYEQYF.

This clonotype was seen a few times. CDR3: CATVSGMAQHF. The CDR3 DNA is TGTGCCACCGTATCGGGCATGGCCCAGCATTTT. The rearrangement uses TRBV6-5 and TRBJ1-5; D ambiguous. V shed 10 bases and J shed 11 bases, with 15 bases lying between them. The CDR3 is 11 residues long. Germline V gene sequence: CDR1 MNHEY, CDR2 SVGAGI.

This clonotype appeared many times. V usage is TRBV6-5 and J usage is TRBJ2-7; 10 bases align to TRBD2. Unmatched junction bases numbered 6, after V lost 7 bases and J lost 0 bases. There are 15 residues in the CDR3. Per the germline V gene, CDR1 is MNHEY and CDR2 is SVGAGI. The CDR3 spells CASTSRTSGSYEQYF. The CDR3 DNA follows: TGTGCCAGCACCTCTAGGACTAGCGGCTCCTACGAGCAGTACTTC.

This clonotype was counted many times. The chain carries TRBV10-2 and TRBJ2-1; 13 bases line up with TRBD2. The CDR3 loop spans 15 amino acids. CDR1 and CDR2 from the germline V gene are WSHSY and SAAADI. Germline trimming cut 8 bases from V and 8 bases from J; bases unmatched to any gene: 9. DNA for the CDR3: TGCGCCAGCTTTAGGACTAGCGGGAGCCTCGATGAGCAGTTCTTC. Translated, it gives CASFRTSGSLDEQFF.

This clonotype has ten or more counts. In DNA, the CDR3 is TGCAGTGCCCGACAGGACACCGGGGAGCTGTTTTTT. Translating gives CSARQDTGELFF. The J gene is TRBJ2-2, the V gene TRBV20-1; a weak D match, TRBD1 (6 bases). Looked up from germline, CDR1 is DFQATT and CDR2 is SNEGSKA (reference sequence). The CDR3 consists of 12 residues. The V end was cut by 6 bases, the J end by 3 bases, with 8 bases between.

This clonotype was picked up many times. The J gene is TRBJ1-5, the V gene TRBV12-3 or TRBV12-4; tentative D call: TRBD1 (5 bases). V was pared by 3 bases and J by 2 bases, with 8 bases between. The CDR3 covers 14 residues. The chain's CDR3 is CASSFTGGNQPQHF. The CDR3 bases are TGTGCCAGCAGTTTTACAGGAGGCAATCAGCCCCAGCATTTT.

The J gene is TRBJ2-3, the V gene TRBV20-1; D perhaps matches TRBD1 (6 bases). V was pared by 3 bases and J by 0 bases, with 13 bases between. This CDR3 has 15 amino acids. The germline CDR1 and CDR2 sequences are DFQATT and SNEGSKA (reference sequence). The CDR3 DNA sequence: TGCAGTGCTAGTCTACGCAGGGGCAGCACAGATACGCAGTATTTT. Protein sequence: CSASLRRGSTDTQYF.

In its sample, this clonotype was seen many times. The rearrangement joins TRBV5-1 to TRBJ2-2; D possibly matches TRBD1 or TRBD2 (5 bases each). Germline CDR1 and CDR2: SGHRS and YFSETQ. The CDR3 runs 13 residues. V dropped 4 bases and J dropped 5 bases, with 9 bases sitting between them. CDR3 in DNA: TGCGCCAGCAGCCCCGGGACGACCGGGGAGCTGTTTTTT. Its translation: CASSPGTTGELFF.

The chain joins TRBV7-8 to TRBJ1-1; perhaps TRBD1 as D (6 bases). This CDR3 is 15 amino acids long. Germline loops: CDR1 SGHVS, CDR2 FQNEAQ. The V gene lost 5 bases and the J gene lost 1 base, with 14 bases spanning the gap. CDR3 residues: CASSITDSRNTEAFF. CDR3 DNA sequence: TGTGCCAGCAGCATAACGGACAGCCGGAACACTGAAGCTTTCTTT.

This clonotype was found many times. This rearrangement joins TRBV9 to TRBJ2-3, with 7 nucleotides matching TRBD1. CDR3 size: 15 residues. V lost 3 bases to trimming and J lost 0 bases; unmatched junction nucleotides: 4. Germline V CDR1 and CDR2: SGDLS, YYNGEE. DNA for the CDR3: TGTGCCAGCAGCGAGGGACAGATTAGCACAGATACGCAGTATTTT. Translating gives CASSEGQISTDTQYF. Full variable domain (missing parts from reference TRBV9 and TRBJ2-3): DSGVTQTPKHLITATGQRVTLRCSPRSGDLSVYWYQQSLDQGLQFLIQYYNGEERAKGNILERFSAQQFPDLHSELNLSSLELGDSALYFCASSEGQISTDTQYFGPGTRLTVL.

This clonotype showed up many times. The rearrangement links TRBV29-1 to TRBJ1-3, with TRBD1 matching over 7 bases. Trimming at V came to 7 bases and at J to 8 bases, leaving 5 bases not matched to a gene. From germline, CDR1 is SQVTM and CDR2 ANQGSEA. The CDR3 totals 11 residues. CDR3 DNA sequence: TGCAGCGCTCGCAGGGGGGACACCATATATTTT. Its protein product is CSARRGDTIYF.

This clonotype was observed many times. V is TRBV9 and J is TRBJ2-5; D might be TRBD2 (6 bases). The CDR3 has 19 amino acids. V lost 0 bases and J lost 1, with 22 bases in between. Germline CDR1 reads SGDLS; CDR2 reads YYNGEE. The DNA of the CDR3 is TGTGCCAGCAGCGTAGGCCCTGGGGTAGCGGTTGTTCGCCAAGAGACCCAGTACTTC. Translation gives CASSVGPGVAVVRQETQYF.

This clonotype was picked up many times. The V and J genes are TRBV18 and TRBJ2-5; maybe TRBD1 (5 bases). Trimming cost V 0 bases and J 1 base, with 18 bases left between them. Germline lookup yields CDR1 KGHSH and CDR2 LQKENI. The CDR3 has 18 amino acids. This chain's CDR3 is CASSPPSAGNHFQETQYF. For the CDR3, the DNA is TGTGCCAGCTCACCACCGTCAGCAGGGAACCATTTCCAAGAGACCCAGTACTTC.

The chain joins TRBV19 to TRBJ1-1; 9 positions match TRBD1. The germline gives CDR1 LNHDA, CDR2 SQIVND (reference sequence). The V and J ends lost 3 bases and 6 bases, in that order; junction bases with no gene match: 8. The CDR3 has 15 residues. CDR3 in amino acids: CASSIGDRVGPEAFF. For the CDR3, the DNA is TGTGCCAGTAGTATTGGGGACAGGGTAGGACCTGAAGCTTTCTTT.